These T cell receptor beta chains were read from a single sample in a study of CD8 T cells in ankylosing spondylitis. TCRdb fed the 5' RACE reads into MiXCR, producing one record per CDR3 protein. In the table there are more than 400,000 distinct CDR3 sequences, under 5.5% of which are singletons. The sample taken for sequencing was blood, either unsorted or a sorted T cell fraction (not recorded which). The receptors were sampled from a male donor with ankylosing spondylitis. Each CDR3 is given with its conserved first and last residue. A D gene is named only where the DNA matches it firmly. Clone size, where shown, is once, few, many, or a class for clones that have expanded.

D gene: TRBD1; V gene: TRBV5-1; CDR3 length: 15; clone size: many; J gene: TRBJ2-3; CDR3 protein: CASSLAQGAGDTQYF; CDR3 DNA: TGCGCCAGCAGCTTGGCTCAGGGGGCAGGAGATACGCAGTATTTT
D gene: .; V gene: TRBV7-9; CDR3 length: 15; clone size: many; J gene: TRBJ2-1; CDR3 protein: CASSPSSANYNEQFF; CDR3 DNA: TGTGCCAGCAGCCCCTCCAGCGCCAACTACAATGAGCAGTTCTTC
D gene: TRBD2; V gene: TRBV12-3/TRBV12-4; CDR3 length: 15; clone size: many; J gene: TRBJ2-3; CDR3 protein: CASSLAGGPRDTQYF; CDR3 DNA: TGTGCCAGCAGTTTAGCGGGAGGGCCGAGAGATACGCAGTATTTT
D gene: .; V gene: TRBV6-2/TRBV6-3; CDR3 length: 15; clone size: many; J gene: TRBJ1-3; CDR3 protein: CASDPGRSSGNTIYF; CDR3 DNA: TGTGCCAGCGACCCCGGACGCAGCTCTGGAAACACCATATATTTT
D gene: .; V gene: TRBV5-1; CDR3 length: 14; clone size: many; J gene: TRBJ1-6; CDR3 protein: CASSRGQNNSPLHF; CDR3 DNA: TGCGCCAGCAGCCGTGGACAGAATAATTCACCCCTCCACTTT
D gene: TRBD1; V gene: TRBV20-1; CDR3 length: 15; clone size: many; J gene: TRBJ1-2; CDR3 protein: CSAGGAGQGEVGYTF; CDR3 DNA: TGCAGTGCTGGAGGTGCGGGACAGGGAGAGGTTGGCTACACCTTC
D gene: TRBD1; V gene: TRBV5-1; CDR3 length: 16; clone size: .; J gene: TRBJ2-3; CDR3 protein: CASSFGGQGIADTQYF; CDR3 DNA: TGCGCCAGCAGCTTTGGAGGACAGGGGATTGCAGATACGCAGTATTTT
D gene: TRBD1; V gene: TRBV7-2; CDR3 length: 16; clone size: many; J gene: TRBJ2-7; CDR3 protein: CASSKRVGTGPYEQYF; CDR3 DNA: TGTGCCAGCAGCAAAAGGGTTGGGACAGGGCCCTACGAGCAGTACTTC
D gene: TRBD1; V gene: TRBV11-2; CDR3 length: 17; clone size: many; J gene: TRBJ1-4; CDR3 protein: CASSSRQGRITNEKLFF; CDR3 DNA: TGTGCCAGCAGCTCAAGACAGGGGAGGATAACTAATGAAAAACTGTTTTTT
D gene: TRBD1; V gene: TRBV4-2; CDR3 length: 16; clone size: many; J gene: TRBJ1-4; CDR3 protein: CASSQWSGTANEKLFF; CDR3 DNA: TGTGCCAGCAGCCAATGGTCGGGGACAGCTAATGAAAAACTGTTTTTT
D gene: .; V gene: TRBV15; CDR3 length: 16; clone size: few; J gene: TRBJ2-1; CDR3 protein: CATSGRRGRALNEQFF; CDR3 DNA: TGTGCCACCAGCGGGAGGAGGGGGAGGGCCCTCAATGAGCAGTTCTTC
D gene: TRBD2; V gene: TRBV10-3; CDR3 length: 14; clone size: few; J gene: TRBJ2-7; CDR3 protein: CAISVIGGTGEQYF; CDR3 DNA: TGTGCCATCAGTGTCATCGGGGGGACGGGGGAGCAGTACTTC
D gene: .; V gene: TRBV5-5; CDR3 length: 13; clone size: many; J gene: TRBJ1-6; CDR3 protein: CASSLTDNSPLHF; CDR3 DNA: TGTGCCAGCAGCTTGACAGATAATTCACCCCTCCACTTT
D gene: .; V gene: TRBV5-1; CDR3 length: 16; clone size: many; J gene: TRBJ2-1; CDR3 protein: CASSLGSGGGYNEQFF; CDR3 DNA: TGCGCCAGCAGCTTGGGGAGCGGTGGGGGCTACAATGAGCAGTTCTTC
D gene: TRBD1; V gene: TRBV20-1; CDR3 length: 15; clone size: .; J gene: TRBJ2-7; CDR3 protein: CSAGPPQGISYEQYF; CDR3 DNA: TGCAGTGCCGGACCTCCACAGGGGATCTCCTACGAGCAGTACTTC
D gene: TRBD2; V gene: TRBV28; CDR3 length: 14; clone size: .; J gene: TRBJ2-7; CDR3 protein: CASSVTSGRHEQYF; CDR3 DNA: TGTGCCAGCAGCGTGACTAGCGGGAGACACGAGCAGTACTTC